The subject of this entry is one T cell receptor (beta chain). The sample originates from a study of blood T cell repertoires in COVID-19. Background on the study: Samples taken during acute and convalescent COVID-19 were collected in the United States, Italy and Spain. From T cells, B-cell-depleted T cells, or PBMCs came the material, which was cDNA or gDNA.

This CDR3 comprises 14 residues. The V gene's germline CDR1 is SGHDT and CDR2 YYEEEE. Trimming left V 5 bases short and J 0 bases short, with 12 bases between. TCRdb's copy holds only in-frame clones and misses some; the assay was immunoSEQ multiplex PCR. The sample contains about 130,000 clones, about four fifths of which appear only once. Sequencing input: peripheral blood. This receptor was identified in a woman in her forties or fifties with acute or convalescent COVID-19. This chain joins TRBV5-6 and TRBJ2-7; perhaps TRBD2 as D (6 bases). CDR3 in amino acids: CASSLPGGSYEQYF. In nucleotides, the CDR3 is TGTGCCAGCAGTTTACCCGGGGGCTCCTACGAGCAGTACTTC.